This entry concerns a single T cell receptor (beta chain). The protocol was immunoSEQ multiplex PCR, while the TCRdb copy is restricted to in-frame clones and leaves out a portion. This sample has 140,000 to 150,000 clones, with approximately 80% found just once. The CDR3 extends over 13 amino acids. Germline values: CDR1 MDHEN, CDR2 SYDVKM. Trimming left V 3 bases short and J 3 bases short, with 8 bases between. The data are from a study of cytotoxic CD8 clonotypes in ibrutinib-treated CLL. The rearrangement joins TRBV28 to TRBJ1-1; D is unclear. This receptor was obtained from a human donor with chronic lymphocytic leukemia. The source was PBMCs, collected after 24 months of ibrutinib treatment. The CDR3 sequence: CASSLVADTEAFF. The CDR3 bases are TGTGCCAGCAGTTTGGTGGCGGACACTGAAGCTTTCTTT.